Shown below are 3 T cell receptor beta chains from a single sample sequenced in a study of OX40 agonist ivuxolimab in advanced cancers. Using immunoSEQ multiplex PCR, the repertoire was profiled, and TCRdb retains in-frame clones only, with some absent. The sample includes about 50,000 clones, roughly 80% of them seen just once. Source: CD4+ or CD8+ T cells sorted from blood, taken in a trial of the OX40 agonist ivuxolimab. The source of these receptors is an adult with an advanced solid tumor such as melanoma, head and neck, liver or kidney cancer.

The chain couples TRBV18 to TRBJ1-1, with a possible D match to TRBD1 (5 bases). The V end lost 3 bases, the J end lost 4 bases, and 18 bases lay between the germline ends. Germline lookup yields CDR1 KGHSH and CDR2 LQKENI. This CDR3 contains 16 residues. As DNA, the CDR3 is TGTGCCAGCTCACCTAGAATACAGGATGGGAGCACTGAAGCTTTCTTT. Translating it yields CASSPRIQDGSTEAFF.

In nucleotides, the CDR3 is TGTGCCAGCAGCTTAGGAAGTTTAAGGGGGGAGACCCAGTACTTC. Its translation is CASSLGSLRGETQYF. The chain uses TRBV7-9 and TRBJ2-5, with a possible D match to TRBD1 (6 bases). V was pared by 1 base and J by 5 bases, with 14 bases between. Germline CDR1 reads SEHNR; CDR2 reads FQNEAQ (reference sequence). The CDR3 is 15 residues long. Complete variable domain (other parts from reference TRBV7-9 and TRBJ2-5): DTGVSQNPRHKITKRGQNVTFRCDPISEHNRLYWYRQTLGQGPEFLTYFQNEAQLEKSRLLSDRFSAERPKGSFSTLEIQRTEQGDSAMYLCASSLGSLRGETQYFGPGTRLLVL.

This clone was seen only once. The chain links TRBV6-1 to TRBJ1-4; D is undetermined. The CDR3 loop spans 15 amino acids. Germline V gene data show CDR1 as MNHNS and CDR2 as SASEGT. V lost 3 bases and J 2 bases, leaving 10 bases between the germline ends. Here the CDR3 reads CASSDPRATNEKLFF. The CDR3 DNA reads as TGTGCCAGCAGTGACCCAAGGGCTACTAATGAAAAACTGTTTTTT.